Included here is one TCR beta chain sequence, with context. The sample comes from a study of control samples from healthy donors and cancer patients. Assay used: immunoSEQ multiplex PCR; TCRdb lists only in-frame clones, some missing. This sample has some 120,000 clones; about 86% occur once, and the top ten carry 9% to 13%. Germline V CDR1 and CDR2: SGHAT, FQDESV (reference sequence). Between the trimmed V and J ends, which lost 1 base and 0 bases, there was a span of 7 bases. This CDR3 contains 15 residues. The chain combines TRBV11-1 with TRBJ2-1; D perhaps matches TRBD1 (6 bases). The TCR originated in a man in his thirties or forties in good health. Sequencing was performed on blood. The CDR3 nucleotides are TGTGCCAGCAGCTTAGGAGGGGGCTCCTACAATGAGCAGTTCTTC. Protein product: CASSLGGGSYNEQFF.